This T cell receptor beta chain was recorded in a study of PD-1 blockade in classical Hodgkin lymphoma. The time point is: cycle 4 day 1 (C4D1), after more than five weeks of nivolumab. After autologous stem cell transplantation all patients relapsed, and prior brentuximab vedotin exposure differed between cohorts. Magnetic negative selection was used to purify CD4+ T cells from PBMCs that had been thawed. The V end lost 2 bases, the J end lost 7 bases, and 8 bases lay between the germline ends. Germline CDR1 is SEHNR and CDR2 is FQNEAQ (reference sequence). The CDR3 covers 12 residues. This clone has a handful of counts. Measured with immunoSEQ multiplex PCR; TCRdb has only the in-frame clones, and not every one. This table has 20,000 to 25,000 clones, roughly 76% appearing once.

The rearrangement joins TRBV7-9 to TRBJ1-2; the D gene is possibly TRBD1 (5 bases). Sequencing used CD4+ T cells from blood, obtained before the fourth cycle of nivolumab. This clonotype was obtained from a human donor with classical Hodgkin lymphoma. As DNA, the CDR3 is TGTGCCAGCAGCTTATTGGGGGGTGGCTACACCTTC. Translation: CASSLLGGGYTF.